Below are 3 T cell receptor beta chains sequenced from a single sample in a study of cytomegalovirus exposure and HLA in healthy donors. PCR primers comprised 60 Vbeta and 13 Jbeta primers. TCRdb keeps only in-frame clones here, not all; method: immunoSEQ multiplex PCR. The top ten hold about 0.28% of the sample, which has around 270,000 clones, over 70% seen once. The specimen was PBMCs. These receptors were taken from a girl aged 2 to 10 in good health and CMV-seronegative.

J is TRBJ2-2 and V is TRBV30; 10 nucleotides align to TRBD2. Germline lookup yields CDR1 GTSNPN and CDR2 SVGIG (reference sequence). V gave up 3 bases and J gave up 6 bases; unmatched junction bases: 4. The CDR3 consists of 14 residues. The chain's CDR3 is CAWRISGGAGELFF. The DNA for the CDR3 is TGTGCCTGGAGGATAAGCGGGGGGGCCGGGGAGCTGTTTTTT.

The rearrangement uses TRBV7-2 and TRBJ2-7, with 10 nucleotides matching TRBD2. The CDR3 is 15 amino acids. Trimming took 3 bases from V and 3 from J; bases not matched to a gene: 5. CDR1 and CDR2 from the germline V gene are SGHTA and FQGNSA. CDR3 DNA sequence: TGTGCCAGCAGCTTGGTACTAGCGGGACACTACGAGCAGTACTTC. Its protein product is CASSLVLAGHYEQYF.

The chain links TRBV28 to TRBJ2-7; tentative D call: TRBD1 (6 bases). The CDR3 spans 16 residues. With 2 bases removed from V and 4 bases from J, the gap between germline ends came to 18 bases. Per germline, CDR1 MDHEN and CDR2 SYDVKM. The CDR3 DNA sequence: TGTGCCAGCAGTTTACCTTTGGGGCAGGGGTTTTACGAGCAGTACTTC. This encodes CASSLPLGQGFYEQYF.